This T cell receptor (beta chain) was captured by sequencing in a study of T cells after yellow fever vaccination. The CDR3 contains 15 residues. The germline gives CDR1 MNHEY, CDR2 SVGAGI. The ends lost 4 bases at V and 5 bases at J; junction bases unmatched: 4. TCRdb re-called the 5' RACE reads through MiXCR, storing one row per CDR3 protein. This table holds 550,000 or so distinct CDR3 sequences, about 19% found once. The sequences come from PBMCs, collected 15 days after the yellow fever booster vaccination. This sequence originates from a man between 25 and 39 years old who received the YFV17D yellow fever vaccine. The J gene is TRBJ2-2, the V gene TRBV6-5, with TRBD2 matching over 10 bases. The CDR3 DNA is TGTGCCAGCAGTTGGGGACTAGCGAGAACCGGGGAGCTGTTTTTT. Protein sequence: CASSWGLARTGELFF.